Sequencing of this TCR beta chain was carried out in a study of beta chain features in type 1 diabetes. Overall study findings and caveats: Type 1 diabetes patients had TCRB CDR3s that were shorter (moderately but significantly so) in all four CD4+ subsets.

Trimming shortened V by 3 bases and J by 2 bases, and 13 bases separated the two germline ends. This CDR3 spans 15 amino acids. The germline CDR1 and CDR2 sequences are KGHSH and LQKENI. Reverse transcription of all isolated RNA meant that expressed TCRB transcripts were sequenced. Generated by immunoSEQ multiplex PCR, the TCRdb table keeps only in-frame clones and is missing some. The repertoire holds hundreds of thousands of clones, with about an eighth as singletons. A word on this clone: What it binds is not known.

Specimen: naive CD4+ T cells from blood. The TCR originated in a man between 18 and 29 years old with type 1 diabetes. The chain recombines TRBV18 with TRBJ1-1, with a possible D match to TRBD1 (5 bases). The CDR3 coding sequence is TGTGCCAGCTCACCTGATGCAGGGCCCAACACTGAAGCTTTCTTT. Residues: CASSPDAGPNTEAFF.